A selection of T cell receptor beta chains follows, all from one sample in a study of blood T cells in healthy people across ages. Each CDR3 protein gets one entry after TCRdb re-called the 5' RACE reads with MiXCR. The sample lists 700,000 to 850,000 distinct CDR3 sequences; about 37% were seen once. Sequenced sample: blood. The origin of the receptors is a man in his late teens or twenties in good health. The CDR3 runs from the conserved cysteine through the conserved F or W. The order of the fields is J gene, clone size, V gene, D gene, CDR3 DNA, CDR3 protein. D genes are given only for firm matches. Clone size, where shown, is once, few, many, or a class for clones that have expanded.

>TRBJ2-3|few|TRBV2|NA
TGTGCCAGCAGTGAGCCCAGGGACACCCACACAGATACGCAGTATTTT
CASSEPRDTHTDTQYF
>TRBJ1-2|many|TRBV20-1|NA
TGCAGTGCTCTCCTGACCTTAGGCTATGGCTACACCTTC
CSALLTLGYGYTF
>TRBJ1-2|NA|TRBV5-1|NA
TGCGCCAGCAGCCCCACCATAGATTATAACTATAGCTACACCTTC
CASSPTIDYNYSYTF
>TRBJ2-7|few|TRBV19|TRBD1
TGTGCCAGTAGTGCCTACGACAGGGGGGGAAACAATGAGCAGTACTTC
CASSAYDRGGNNEQYF
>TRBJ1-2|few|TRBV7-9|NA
TGTGCCAGCAGTACAGGCGTCGGGACGGATGGCCACACCTTC
CASSTGVGTDGHTF
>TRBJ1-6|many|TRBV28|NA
TGTGCCAGCAGTCCCTTAAATTCACCCCTCCACTTT
CASSPLNSPLHF
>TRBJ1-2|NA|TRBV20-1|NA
TGCAGTTATACTGACTCGGGCGGCTACACCTTC
CSYTDSGGYTF
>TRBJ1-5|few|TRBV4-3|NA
TGCGCCAGCAGCCACGTTCAGGGCGATCAGCCCCAGCATTTT
CASSHVQGDQPQHF
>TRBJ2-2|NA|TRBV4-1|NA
TGCGCCAGCAGCTCAACCCTCACGGGGGCCGGGGAGCTGTTTTTT
CASSSTLTGAGELFF
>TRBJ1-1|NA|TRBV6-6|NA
TGTGCCAGCAAGGGAACAGGGAACACTGAAGCTTTCTTT
CASKGTGNTEAFF
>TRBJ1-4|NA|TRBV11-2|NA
TGTGCCAGCAGCTTAGCGGACAGACTAAATGAAAAACTGTTTTTT
CASSLADRLNEKLFF
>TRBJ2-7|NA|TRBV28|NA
TGTGCCAGCAGCCTCGACGAGGGGGGCGAGCAGTACTTC
CASSLDEGGEQYF
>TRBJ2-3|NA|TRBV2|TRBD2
TGTGCCGGCAGTATTAGCGGGGGTGGAGGTGATACGCAGTATTTT
CAGSISGGGGDTQYF
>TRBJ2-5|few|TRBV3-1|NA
TGTGCCAGCAGCCAAGCCTCAAAGCAAGAGACCCAGTACTTC
CASSQASKQETQYF
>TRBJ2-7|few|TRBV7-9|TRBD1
TGTGCCAGCAGCTTTCCGGGACAGGGGCGCGGTAAAGTGGCAAATGAGCAGTACTTC
CASSFPGQGRGKVANEQYF
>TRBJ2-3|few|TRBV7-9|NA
TGTGCCAGCAGCTTAGTAGGGGCCGGGAATACGCAGTATTTT
CASSLVGAGNTQYF
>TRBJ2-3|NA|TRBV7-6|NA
TGTGCCAGCAGCTCCAGTTTCCCCACGGGGACGCAGTATTTT
CASSSSFPTGTQYF
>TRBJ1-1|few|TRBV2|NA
TGTGCCAGCAGTCCCAGGAGGGGGTCTGAAGCTTTCTTT
CASSPRRGSEAFF
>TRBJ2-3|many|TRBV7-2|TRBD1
TGTGCCAGCAGGGACAGGGATGGGGCAGATACGCAGTATTTT
CASRDRDGADTQYF
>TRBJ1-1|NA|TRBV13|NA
TGTGCCAGCAGCTTCTATCAGGGGTCCGTGAACACTGAAACTTTCTTT
CASSFYQGSVNTETFF
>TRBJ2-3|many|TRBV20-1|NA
TGCGGAATTGAATATCCCACAGATACGCAGTATTTT
CGIEYPTDTQYF
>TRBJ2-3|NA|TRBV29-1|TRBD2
TGCAGCTCTTCCGGGACTAGCTTCGCAGATACGCAGTATTTT
CSSSGTSFADTQYF
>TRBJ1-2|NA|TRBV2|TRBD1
TGTGCCAGCAAGGGGAGGGGACAGGAGTATGGCTACACCTTC
CASKGRGQEYGYTF
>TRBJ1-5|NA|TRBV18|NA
TGTGCCAGCTCACCAGAGAGGGGCAGCAATCAGCCCCAGCATTTT
CASSPERGSNQPQHF
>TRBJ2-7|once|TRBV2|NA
TGTGCCAGCAGTGGCGAGCGGGTCTACAATGAGCAGTACTTC
CASSGERVYNEQYF
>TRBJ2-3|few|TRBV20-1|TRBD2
TGCAGTGTCGCCCAGGACTATAGCGGGTATGATGTGGGAACGCAGTATTTT
CSVAQDYSGYDVGTQYF